This TCR beta chain was obtained from a study of cytomegalovirus exposure and HLA in healthy donors. Notes on the study in general: Most sequenced TCRs were rare (though some public TCRs occurred in many donors). Researchers left out some V segments, among them TRBV6-2 and TRBV6-3, as indistinguishable.

With regard to this clone: Its antigen remains unknown.

Donors sampled were nominally healthy, though unrecorded immune exposures were likely. The V end was cut by 5 bases, the J end by 2 bases, with 16 bases between. The length of the CDR3 is 15 residues. CDR1 and CDR2 (germline): MNHNS, SASEGT. Vbeta (60) and Jbeta (13) primers were used in the PCR. Assay used: immunoSEQ multiplex PCR; TCRdb lists only in-frame clones, some missing. The sample yields around 210,000 clones, about 80% seen once. The receptor comes from a woman younger than 45 in good health and CMV-seronegative. What was sequenced was PBMCs. This chain connects TRBV6-1 to TRBJ2-7; a possible D gene is TRBD2 (5 bases). CDR3 residues: CASSSPRGLPYEQYF. CDR3 sequence (DNA): TGTGCCAGCAGTTCCCCTCGGGGTTTACCCTACGAGCAGTACTTC.